What follows are 20 T cell receptor beta chains derived from one specimen sequenced in a study of blood T cells in healthy people across ages. A second PCR of roughly 7 to 11 cycles used a sample-barcoded 5' primer and a J-beta primer mix. TCRdb analysed the 5' RACE reads with MiXCR anew, one entry per CDR3 protein. This sample has hundreds of thousands of distinct CDR3 sequences; 45% to 70% occur once, and the top ten carry approximately 24%. Material for sequencing was blood. All receptors come from a man in his forties in good health.

This clonotype has only a few counts. The chain uses TRBV29-1 and TRBJ2-3; no definite D call. CDR3 length: 15 amino acids. Germline V lookup: CDR1 SQVTM, CDR2 ANQGSEA. The V end lost 3 bases, the J end lost 2 bases, and 15 bases lay between the germline ends. The CDR3 DNA is TGCAGCGTTGAGAGGTTGCTTCAAAACACAGATACGCAGTATTTT. As protein: CSVERLLQNTDTQYF.

The rearrangement links TRBV7-3 to TRBJ2-1; 8 bases match TRBD2. Germline V gene data show CDR1 as SGHTA and CDR2 as FQGTGA. J lost 2 bases, V lost 5 bases, and 5 bases had no gene match. CDR3 length: 15 amino acids. The DNA of the CDR3 is TGTGCCAGCAGCCCCAGCGGGGGAACCTACAATGAGCAGTTCTTC. It is translated as CASSPSGGTYNEQFF.

The V call is TRBV5-1, the J call TRBJ2-5; possible D gene TRBD1, 6 bases. CDR1 SGHRS and CDR2 YFSETQ come from the germline V gene. V was trimmed by 0 bases and J by 7 bases, leaving 10 bases between them. The CDR3 has 13 amino acids. The CDR3: CASSLEGVATQYF. The CDR3 DNA reads TGCGCCAGCAGCTTGGAGGGGGTCGCGACCCAGTACTTC.

The chain couples TRBV12-3 or TRBV12-4 to TRBJ2-5; the match to TRBD2 covers 13 bases. The CDR3 sequence is 15 residues long. The V and J ends lost 5 bases and 4 bases, in that order; junction bases with no gene match: 4. The CDR3 sequence is CASSTSGGVSETQYF. The CDR3 DNA reads TGTGCCAGCAGTACTAGCGGGGGGGTCTCAGAGACCCAGTACTTC.

In DNA form, the CDR3 reads TGTGCCAGCCAGCCGGAGGGTTTGGGCGGGGGAAGGGAGACCCAGTACTTC. As protein: CASQPEGLGGGRETQYF. The gene calls are TRBV3-1 and TRBJ2-5, with 7 bases identical to TRBD2. Germline CDR1 LGHDT, CDR2 YNNKEL (reference sequence). J gave up 5 bases and V 8 bases, and 20 bases lay outside the gene matches. The CDR3 loop spans 17 amino acids.

The table lists this clonotype with a few counts. The rearrangement uses TRBV15 and TRBJ2-4; D tentatively reads TRBD1 or TRBD2 (6 bases each). This CDR3 comprises 17 residues. Germline CDR1 is LNHNV and CDR2 is YYDKDF (reference sequence). Trimming left V 4 bases short and J 4 bases short, with 20 bases between. This chain's CDR3 is CATSTAIVADRKNIQYF. Written as DNA, the CDR3 is TGTGCCACCAGCACCGCGATAGTAGCGGACAGAAAAAACATTCAGTACTTC.

The table lists this clonotype with a few counts. V is TRBV9 and J is TRBJ1-2; 12 bases are a match to TRBD1. Trimming removed 3 bases from V and 5 bases from J; junction bases left unmatched: 8. Germline CDR1 is SGDLS and CDR2 is YYNGEE. The CDR3 spans 16 residues. In DNA, the CDR3 is TGTGCCAGCAGCGCCGGGACAGGGGGCAATCGGTATGGCTACACCTTC. Translation gives CASSAGTGGNRYGYTF.

This clonotype was counted a few times. This may stem from a read error, because a much larger clone lies one nucleotide away. The chain uses TRBV12-3 or TRBV12-4 and TRBJ2-3; D unresolved. The V and J ends lost 6 bases and 0 bases respectively, with 4 bases between them. The CDR3 extends over 12 amino acids. This chain's CDR3 is CASRASTDTQYF. The CDR3 DNA reads TGTGCCAGCAGGGCTAGCACAGATACGCAGTATTTT.

This clonotype showed up many times. The V call is TRBV3-1, the J call TRBJ2-3; 8 positions agree with TRBD2. The length of the CDR3 is 15 residues. Unmatched junction bases numbered 3, after V lost 4 bases and J lost 0 bases. The germline V gene encodes CDR1 LGHDT and CDR2 YNNKEL (reference sequence). CDR3 coding DNA: TGTGCCAGCAGCCCGGGGACTAGAAGCACAGATACGCAGTATTTT. It specifies CASSPGTRSTDTQYF.

This clonotype was seen more than once but under ten times. V usage is TRBV12-3 or TRBV12-4 and J usage is TRBJ2-3; D not certain. V lost 3 bases to trimming and J lost 1 base, with 11 bases between them. This CDR3 has 15 amino acids. CDR3 sequence reads: CASSLARLRTDTQYF. For the CDR3, the DNA is TGTGCCAGCAGTTTGGCAAGACTGCGCACAGATACGCAGTATTTT.

In this sample, this clonotype turned up a few times. This chain uses TRBV24-1 with TRBJ2-3; D may be TRBD1 (6 bases). The V gene lost 3 bases and the J gene lost 5 bases, with 14 bases spanning the gap. The V gene's germline CDR1 is KGHDR and CDR2 SFDVKD. CDR3 length equals 15 residues. This CDR3 is CATSDHIVQGDTQYF. The CDR3 DNA follows: TGTGCCACCAGTGATCACATTGTACAGGGAGATACGCAGTATTTT.

The chain carries TRBV3-1 and TRBJ1-5; D ambiguous. This CDR3 region has 15 residues. Trimming left V 1 base short and J 2 bases short, with 9 bases between. Germline V gene sequence: CDR1 LGHDT, CDR2 YNNKEL (reference sequence). CDR3 in amino acids: CASSQVGEGNQPQHF. The CDR3 region has the DNA TGTGCCAGCAGCCAAGTTGGGGAGGGCAATCAGCCCCAGCATTTT.

This clonotype was seen a single time. This chain joins TRBV20-1 and TRBJ2-5; D is perhaps TRBD2 (5 bases). The CDR3 loop spans 13 amino acids. The ends were cut back, 3 bases at V and 7 bases at J, with 15 bases in the middle. From germline, CDR1 is DFQATT and CDR2 SNEGSKA (reference sequence). The CDR3 DNA sequence: TGCAGTGCTAGTGGACTTGAAGTCGGGACCCAGTACTTC. Translating it yields CSASGLEVGTQYF.

This chain connects TRBV4-1 to TRBJ1-2; 10 nucleotides line up with TRBD1. Germline lookup yields CDR1 MGHRA and CDR2 YSYEKL. Trimming at V came to 4 bases and at J to 6 bases, leaving 8 bases not matched to a gene. The CDR3 has 15 residues. This CDR3 is CASSPRQGAINGYTF. The CDR3 region has the DNA TGCGCCAGCAGCCCAAGACAGGGGGCGATTAATGGCTACACCTTC.

This clonotype was seen at least ten times. The J gene is TRBJ1-6, the V gene TRBV3-1; no definite D call. CDR3 size: 13 residues. The germline CDR1 and CDR2 sequences are LGHDT and YNNKEL (reference sequence). Trimming removed 6 bases from V and 10 bases from J, with 13 bases in between. CDR3 sequence: CASSHISESPLHF. CDR3 bases: TGTGCCAGCAGTCATATTTCCGAATCACCCCTCCACTTT.

This chain uses TRBV29-1 with TRBJ2-7; D gene ambiguous. Near its end, the DNA agrees better with TRBJ2-5, so the J call may be wrong. Germline V gene data show CDR1 as SQVTM and CDR2 as ANQGSEA. The CDR3 runs 14 residues. DNA of the CDR3: TGCAGCGTTGATTCGGGTCCGGATCCAGAGACCCAGTACTTC. Its translation: CSVDSGPDPETQYF.

The rearrangement links TRBV4-3 to TRBJ2-1; D perhaps matches TRBD2 (5 bases). Germline V CDR1 and CDR2: LGHNA, YSLEER. V was shortened by 0 bases and J by 12 bases, with 15 bases between the two germline ends. CDR3 length equals 14 residues. The CDR3, as DNA: TGCGCCAGCAGCCAAGATCTAGGTGGTCGGGGGCAGTTCTTC. This codes for CASSQDLGGRGQFF.

This clonotype was picked up many times. The rearrangement uses TRBV28 and TRBJ1-2; tentative D call: TRBD1 (5 bases). Germline CDR1 and CDR2: MDHEN and SYDVKM. Deletions cut 3 bases from V and 6 bases from J, with 23 bases between. The CDR3 loop spans 17 amino acids. In DNA form, the CDR3 reads TGTGCCAGCAGTTTCGCCGGCGGGCAGGGAAGACTGGATGGCTACACCTTC. Encoded protein: CASSFAGGQGRLDGYTF.

The chain employs TRBV20-1 and TRBJ2-6, with a possible D match to TRBD1 (5 bases). The CDR3 sequence is 19 residues long. Germline values: CDR1 DFQATT, CDR2 SNEGSKA (reference sequence). The V end was cut by 0 bases, the J end by 0 bases, with 18 bases between. The CDR3 spells CSARDSAGKEGSGANVLTF. The CDR3 DNA sequence: TGCAGTGCTAGAGATTCGGCAGGGAAGGAAGGCTCTGGGGCCAACGTCCTGACTTTC.

With respect to this clonotype: The junction departs from the called germline gene at one end, perhaps through a read error. The chain joins TRBV5-1 to TRBJ2-1; 7 positions agree with TRBD2. The CDR3 loop spans 15 amino acids. Germline V lookup: CDR1 SGHRS, CDR2 YFSETQ. CDR3 nucleotides: TGCGCCAGCAGCTCGGAGGCGGGAGCTTACAAGGAGCAGTTCTTC. Its protein product is CASSSEAGAYKEQFF.